The clone carrying this T cell receptor (beta chain) appeared a single time. Its antigen is unidentified. Depth targeted 1 in 200,000 to 1 in 1 million T cells, averaging about 9.2x coverage per clonotype. Profiling relied on immunoSEQ multiplex PCR, and the TCRdb table lists in-frame clones only, not all of them. This sample has approximately 210,000 clones; approximately 68% occur once, and the top ten carry around 15%. These data originate in a study of cytotoxic CD8 clonotypes in ibrutinib-treated CLL. Whole-study results and caveats: Elevated clonality accompanied ibrutinib response, with a return toward baseline values at progression. Public clonotypes were seen rarely and were contracted or stable on treatment.

The length of the CDR3 is 15 residues. CDR1 SGHRS and CDR2 YFSETQ come from the germline V gene. Trimming pared 1 base from V and 7 bases from J, leaving 14 bases between. The TCR sequence derives from a human donor with chronic lymphocytic leukemia. The chain combines TRBV5-1 with TRBJ2-2; TRBD1 might be the D (5 bases). The starting material was PBMCs, obtained after 24 months of ibrutinib treatment. The CDR3 spells CASSLIGRAVGELFF. The CDR3 DNA reads TGCGCCAGCAGCTTGATTGGCAGGGCGGTCGGGGAGCTGTTTTTT.